This T cell receptor (beta chain) comes out of a study of tumor-infiltrating lymphocytes in primary liver carcinoma (dated by TCRdb to about 2017). A note on the overall study: The five patients, three men and two women aged 30 to 69 years, had hepatocellular carcinoma (four) or combined HCC and intrahepatic cholangiocarcinoma (one). The tumors of the five patients were staged as T1-T3 N0M0, with maximum diameters ranging from roughly 4 to 11 cm. Roughly 3.5 to 8 million productive TCRbeta reads were obtained per sample, and no significant difference in read depth was found between tissue types. TCRbeta repertoire sequencing, expression microarrays and whole-exome sequencing were combined in the study across five regions of each liver tumor, with adjacent normal tissue and blood also included. TCRbeta repertoire sequencing covered 35 specimens from 5 patients: 25 tumor regions, 5 adjacent noncancerous liver tissues and 5 peripheral blood samples. Agilent mRNA microarray profiling was performed on the roughly 27 tumor region samples to relate TCRbeta repertoire diversity to the local molecular phenotype. Technical replicate repertoires showed high reproducibility, with mean shared-clone rates approximately 0.87 and correlation coefficients above 0.95. General findings and caveats noted by the study authors: Comparison of CD4+ and CD8+ T cell repertoires was precluded by the use of bulk unsorted samples. Pairs of tumor regions showed greater repertoire overlap (mean roughly 35%) than tumor-adjacent pairs (roughly 17%) or tumor-blood pairs (approximately 15%), which is consistent with antigen-driven expansion. With just five or six patients in the study, the authors point out that the findings should be validated in a larger study. Because sequencing covered only the TCR beta chain and unpaired alpha chains were not captured, true repertoire diversity is likely underestimated. Just about 7-25% of top clones turned up in all five regions of a tumor, which suggests spatial heterogeneity among tumor-infiltrating T cells. Compared with blood, tumors had a significantly larger share of the repertoire taken up by the top 250 clones (p = 0.039).

In the case of this clonotype: Its antigen is not yet known. Its ends do not fully match the called genes, so a read error is possible.

Taken from cysteine to phenylalanine, the CDR3 has 13 residues. The only DNA kept is the CDR3, 39 bases in frame from the first base. Looking up the germline V gene yields CDR1 SGHAT and CDR2 FQNNGV. Total RNA and DNA were co-extracted without cell sorting from roughly 20-30 mg of bulk tissue using the AllPrep DNA/RNA mini kit. About five patients with histopathologically diagnosed primary liver carcinoma underwent surgical resection in China between November 2015 and 2016. Chronic HBV infection was present in the patients, and the patients were treatment-naive at sampling. Each tumor was sampled at five spatially separated regions: the tumor centre plus the superior, inferior, left-lateral and right-lateral poles. Histology showed that every tumor sample contained more than 80% viable tumor cells. Fresh tumor and adjacent tissue pieces were bisected, with one half stored in RNAlater at -80 degrees C and the other half sent for histology.

A constant-region primer and ProtoScript II reverse transcriptase were used to reverse-transcribe TCRbeta-specific cDNA from around 540 ng total RNA. Three nested multiplex PCR rounds, following a slightly modified ARM-PCR procedure, were used to build the TCRbeta libraries. Each of the first two PCR rounds ran for about 10 cycles using multiplex TRBV1-TRBV30 forward primers together with a Cbeta reverse primer. A final 25-cycle PCR with Deep VentR polymerase added sample barcodes and Illumina adapters. Before sequencing, amplicons of 200-500 bp were purified from gel using a QIAquick gel extraction kit. The TCRbeta amplicons were sequenced with 250-bp paired-end reads on an Illumina HiSeq 2500. Under the source paper's analysis protocol: Reads were quality-trimmed with Trimmomatic v0.33, and paired reads were merged with FLASH v1.2.11 to recover full CDR3 sequences. MiGEC v1.2.1b assigned V, D and J germline segments to the rearranged TCRbeta sequences. Clonotype statistics and Shannon-Wiener diversity indices were calculated with VDJtools v1.0.0. To cut down on sampling bias, every analysis after diversity analysis relied on just the 250 most abundant clonotypes from each sample. TCRdb applied fastp at Q25 and MiXCR to the public reads, then kept only in-frame beta chains. Identical CDR3 protein sequences are pooled into one entry, listed with their most common genes and DNA. These V and J calls rely on TCRdb rather than the paper's analysis. The sample table lists approximately 120,000 distinct CDR3 sequences, 60% to 75% of them with a count of one. 8% to 9% of the sample rests with the top ten.

The sequenced sample was liver tumor tissue from sampling region 3. Read against the paper, the sample's cell subset or site label means: tumor region T3, left-lateral pole. The chain is made from TRBV11-2 and TRBJ2-3; a tentative D match to TRBD2 spans 6 bases. This TCR was sampled from a woman aged 55-70 years with primary liver carcinoma and hepatitis B virus infection. The CDR3 reads CARSSGAAETRYF. Here is the DNA: TGTGCCAGGAGCTCGGGAGCAGCAGAAACGCGGTATTTT.